These 20 T cell receptor beta chains were all obtained from the same sample, sequenced in a study of T cells in Graves' hyperthyroidism and ophthalmopathy (dated by TCRdb to about 2019). Libraries were constructed by multiplex PCR. TCRdb shows the sequencer as Illumina HiSeq 2000. TCR beta CDR3 regions were amplified from RNA transcripts. The TCR CDR3 was subjected to a first round of RT-PCR using the HTBI primer set and the Qiagen OneStep RT-PCR kit. Starting from the raw public reads, TCRdb applied fastp trimming at Q25, assembled clones with MiXCR and retained in-frame beta chains. Entries that share a CDR3 protein sequence are merged under the most common genes and DNA. In all, the sample holds 450,000 to 650,000 distinct CDR3 sequences, and 12% to 15% of those were seen once. The top ten hold about 6.6% of the sample. Material: blood. The source of these receptors is a woman aged 18-29 years with Graves' ophthalmopathy.

This clonotype came up a few times. The V gene is TRBV10-3, the J gene TRBJ1-1, with a tentative D call TRBD1 (5 bases). The V gene's germline CDR1 is ENHRY and CDR2 SYGVKD. The CDR3 is 15 residues long. Trimming left V 5 bases short and J 1 base short, with 14 bases between. The CDR3 loop reads CAISRPDSQNTEAFF. CDR3 sequence (DNA): TGTGCCATCAGTCGTCCTGACAGTCAGAACACTGAAGCTTTCTTT.

This clonotype was seen more than once but under ten times. The rearrangement links TRBV9 to TRBJ1-4; a possible D gene is TRBD1 (6 bases). Trimming stripped 0 bases from V and 0 bases from J, with 9 bases between. The germline V gene has CDR1 SGDLS and CDR2 YYNGEE. The CDR3 runs 16 residues. The CDR3: CASSVGEGATNEKLFF. DNA for the CDR3: TGTGCCAGCAGCGTAGGTGAGGGGGCAACTAATGAAAAACTGTTTTTT.

Ten or more counts support this clonotype. The chain joins TRBV30 to TRBJ1-2, with D hard to call. From germline, CDR1 is GTSNPN and CDR2 SVGIG (reference sequence). Trimming removed 3 bases at V and 4 bases at J, with 12 bases between. The CDR3 runs to 13 residues. CDR3 sequence: CAWRRTGIYGYTF. CDR3 nucleotide sequence: TGTGCCTGGAGGCGGACGGGTATCTATGGCTACACCTTC.

This clonotype came up a few times. The chain joins TRBV20-1 to TRBJ2-5; 10 bases match TRBD2. From germline, CDR1 is DFQATT and CDR2 SNEGSKA (reference sequence). The CDR3 totals 21 residues. Losses at the gene ends were 2 bases for V and 5 bases for J; bases not matched to a gene: 26. As DNA, the CDR3 is TGCAGTGCTAGACTCGTGCACAGGGCTAGCGGGAGATTGAGGCTACGTGAGACCCAGTACTTC. Amino acids: CSARLVHRASGRLRLRETQYF.

The chain carries TRBV11-2 and TRBJ1-4; 7 bases agree with TRBD1. After removal of 3 bases from V and 4 bases from J, the junction contained 2 bases not matched to a gene. The germline gives CDR1 SGHAT, CDR2 FQNNGV. This CDR3 is 14 amino acids long. CDR3 in DNA: TGTGCCAGCAGCTTTAGGGGGCTTAATGAAAAACTGTTTTTT. It yields the protein CASSFRGLNEKLFF.

The chain uses TRBV19 and TRBJ1-1; D is perhaps TRBD1 (5 bases). CDR1 LNHDA and CDR2 SQIVND come from the germline V gene (reference sequence). CDR3 length: 14 residues. The V gene lost 7 bases and the J gene lost 0 bases, with 12 bases spanning the gap. This CDR3 reads CASITPGLNTEAFF. Here the CDR3 DNA reads TGTGCCAGTATTACTCCGGGGCTGAACACTGAAGCTTTCTTT.

Ten or more counts support this clonotype. The J gene is TRBJ2-5, the V gene TRBV28; the D is unclear. The germline CDR1 and CDR2 sequences are MDHEN and SYDVKM. Trimming cost V 2 bases and J 0 bases, with 4 bases left between them. This CDR3 is built from 13 residues. CDR3 in amino acids: CASSLGDQETQYF. CDR3 bases: TGTGCCAGCAGTTTAGGAGACCAAGAGACCCAGTACTTC.

This clonotype was recorded at least ten times. The chain employs TRBV28 and TRBJ1-3, with D unclear. CDR1 MDHEN and CDR2 SYDVKM come from the germline V gene. Trimming took off 4 bases at V and 1 base at J, with 14 bases between the two ends. The CDR3 is 16 amino acids. CDR3 in DNA: TGTGCCAGCAGTTCTACGGACCCTCGGTCTGGAAACACCATATATTTT. Amino acids: CASSSTDPRSGNTIYF.

The sample holds many counts of this clonotype. Its ends do not fully match the called genes, so a read error is possible. CDR3 nucleotides: TGTGCCAGCTGTGACAGGGGCCATGAGACCCAGTACTTC. It codes for CASCDRGHETQYF. The chain is built from TRBV2 and TRBJ2-5; 8 bases are a match to TRBD1. Germline V gives CDR1 SNHLY, CDR2 FYNNEI. The CDR3 extends over 13 amino acids.

As to this clonotype: This may arise from a read error, as a much more abundant clone is one base away. The J gene is TRBJ2-7, the V gene TRBV28; D perhaps matches TRBD1 (5 bases). From germline, CDR1 is MDHEN and CDR2 SYDVKM. This CDR3 contains 13 residues. The CDR3 sequence: CASSLGRGDEQCF. The DNA for the CDR3 is TGTGCCAGCAGTTTGGGAAGGGGCGACGAGCAGTGCTTC.

There are a few counts of this clonotype. The chain carries TRBV4-3 and TRBJ2-5; unclear D gene. Trimming took off 0 bases at V and 6 bases at J, with 5 bases between the two ends. The CDR3 has 12 residues. Germline loops: CDR1 LGHNA, CDR2 YSLEER. Here the CDR3 reads CASSQDGQTQYF. CDR3 sequence (DNA): TGCGCCAGCAGCCAAGACGGACAGACCCAGTACTTC.

The J gene is TRBJ1-2, the V gene TRBV7-8; a possible D gene is TRBD1 (5 bases). CDR3 length: 15 amino acids. V was pared by 2 bases and J by 4 bases, with 14 bases between. The germline gives CDR1 SGHVS, CDR2 FQNEAQ. The CDR3, as DNA: TGTGCCAGCAGCTTATGGGTGGGGCGATTCTATGGCTACACCTTC. This encodes CASSLWVGRFYGYTF. Together with reference TRBV7-8 and TRBJ1-2, the CDR3 gives the full variable domain: GAGVSQSPRYKVAKRGQDVALRCDPISGHVSLFWYQQALGQGPEFLTYFQNEAQLDKSGLPSDRFFAERPEGSVSTLKIQRTQQEDSAVYLCASSLWVGRFYGYTFGSGTRLTVV.

There are many counts of this clonotype. This chain uses TRBV2 with TRBJ1-1, with no clear D. The CDR3 sequence is 13 residues long. Trimming stripped 6 bases from V and 1 base from J, with 9 bases between. CDR1 and CDR2 from the germline V gene are SNHLY and FYNNEI. The CDR3 spells CASRSQPNTEAFF. The CDR3 coding sequence is TGTGCCAGCAGAAGTCAACCGAACACTGAAGCTTTCTTT.

This clonotype was seen more than once but under ten times. The V gene is TRBV20-1, the J gene TRBJ2-1; no firm D call. V was cut by 3 bases and J by 4 bases, with 7 bases left in between. This CDR3 is built from 12 residues. Per the germline V gene, CDR1 is DFQATT and CDR2 is SNEGSKA (reference sequence). DNA of the CDR3: TGCAGTGCTAGTCGATTGTACAATGAGCAGTTCTTC. This gives the protein CSASRLYNEQFF.

This sequence joins TRBV18 and TRBJ1-6; D unclear. CDR1 and CDR2 (germline): KGHSH, LQKENI. V was shortened by 3 bases and J by 10 bases, with 10 bases between the two germline ends. The CDR3 runs 13 residues. The CDR3 DNA is TGTGCCAGCTCACCCGGGGTCGAATCACCCCTCCACTTT. Translating it yields CASSPGVESPLHF.

There are a few counts of this clonotype. The chain joins TRBV27 to TRBJ1-1; 7 bases map to TRBD1. CDR1 is MNHEY and CDR2 is SMNVEV in the germline V gene (reference sequence). Losses at the gene ends were 8 bases for V and 5 bases for J; bases not matched to a gene: 11. This CDR3 contains 14 residues. CDR3 sequence (DNA): TGTGCCAGCTCAGGGGGAGGTCCGTGGACTGAAGCTTTCTTT. This translates into CASSGGGPWTEAFF.

This clonotype was recorded at least ten times. The chain uses TRBV28 and TRBJ2-7; 16 nucleotides agree with TRBD2. The V gene's germline CDR1 is MDHEN and CDR2 SYDVKM. Germline trimming cut 5 bases from V and 4 bases from J; bases unmatched to any gene: 11. The CDR3 runs to 18 residues. The CDR3 bases are TGTGCCAGCAGTCCGGGGACTAGCGGGAGGGGTCCGCTTTACGAGCAGTACTTC. Its protein is CASSPGTSGRGPLYEQYF.

This clonotype was counted many times. The V call is TRBV2, the J call TRBJ2-2; 7 bases agree with TRBD2. Trimming at V came to 0 bases and at J to 5 bases, leaving 0 bases not matched to a gene. Per germline, CDR1 SNHLY and CDR2 FYNNEI. The CDR3 sequence is 14 residues long. This chain's CDR3 is CASSEARGTGELFF. The CDR3 nucleotides read TGTGCCAGCAGTGAAGCGCGGGGGACCGGGGAGCTGTTTTTT.

This clonotype has a single count. At one end, the junction sequence differs from germline, possibly due to a read error. V gene TRBV7-9 combines with J gene TRBJ1-6; D is undetermined. The CDR3 consists of 12 residues. Germline CDR1 and CDR2: SEHNR and FQNEAQ (reference sequence). CDR3 bases: TGTGCCAGCAGCTCAGTTAATTCACCCCCCCACTTT. Translation: CASSSVNSPPHF.

This clonotype was counted many times. The genes are TRBV30 and TRBJ2-7, with 8 bases aligning to TRBD2. The J segment lost 0 bases and the V segment lost 2 bases, leaving 3 bases of the junction unmatched. Germline V gene sequence: CDR1 GTSNPN, CDR2 SVGIG (reference sequence). CDR3 length: 14 amino acids. In nucleotides, the CDR3 is TGTGCCTGGAGTAGGGGACTAGTCTCCTACGAGCAGTACTTC. It encodes CAWSRGLVSYEQYF.